Given below is one TCR beta chain in context. Sequencing was performed with immunoSEQ multiplex PCR; in TCRdb, only in-frame clones are kept and a portion is missing. The repertoire includes hundreds of thousands of clones, around 92% of them detected once, and less than 25% sits in the top ten. Cells designated naive CD8 were CD45RO-negative and were positively selected for CCR7, with terminally differentiated effector memory CD45RA+ cells excluded. These data belong to a study of shared clonotypes between healthy human individuals. About the research overall: Those who served as donors were a couple of women and a few men between the ages of 18 and 49.

The sample consisted of naive CD8+ T cells sorted from blood. The receptor was derived from a man younger than 40 in good health.

CDR3 amino acids: CASILPPVRVSTDTQYF. The CDR3 region has the DNA TGTGCCAGCATCCTACCCCCTGTTCGTGTTAGCACAGATACGCAGTATTTT. The J gene is TRBJ2-3, the V gene TRBV9, with D uncertain. The V end lost 6 bases, the J end lost 0 bases, and 20 bases lay between the germline ends. The CDR3 spans 17 residues. Germline CDR1 and CDR2: SGDLS and YYNGEE.